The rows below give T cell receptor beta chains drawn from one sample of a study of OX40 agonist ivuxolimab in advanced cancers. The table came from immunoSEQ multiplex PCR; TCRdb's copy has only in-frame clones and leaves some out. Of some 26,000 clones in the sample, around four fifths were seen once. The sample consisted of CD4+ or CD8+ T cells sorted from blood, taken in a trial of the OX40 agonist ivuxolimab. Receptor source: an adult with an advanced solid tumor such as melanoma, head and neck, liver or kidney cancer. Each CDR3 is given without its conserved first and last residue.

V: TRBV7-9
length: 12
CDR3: ASSSTWGNNEQF

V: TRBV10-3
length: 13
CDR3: AISESSSGIYEQY

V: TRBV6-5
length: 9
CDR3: ASSYPQGSY

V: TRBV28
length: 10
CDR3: ASSPGGTEAF

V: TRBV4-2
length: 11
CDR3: ASSQVQGGEQY

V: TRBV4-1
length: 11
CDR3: ASSYNSAYEQY

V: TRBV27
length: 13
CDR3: ASSLSPGLLDGYT

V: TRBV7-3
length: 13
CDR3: ASSPRGSDYNEQF

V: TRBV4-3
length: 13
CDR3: ASSPTSGTYNEQF

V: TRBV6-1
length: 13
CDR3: ASSEDMVWGETQY

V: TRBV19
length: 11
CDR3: ASSIGQLTEAF

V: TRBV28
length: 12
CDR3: ASSFPTQNTEAF

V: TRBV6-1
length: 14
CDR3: ASSEFGSRSLDTQY

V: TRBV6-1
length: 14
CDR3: ASSELTGSGQETQY

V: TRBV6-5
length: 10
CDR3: ASGLSWGEQF

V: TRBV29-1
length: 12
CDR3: SVWWDTDNEKLF

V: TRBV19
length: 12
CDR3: ASSIGGDVYEQY

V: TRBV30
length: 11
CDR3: AWSVQGNTEAF

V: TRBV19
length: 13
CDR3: ASSITGQGNSPLH

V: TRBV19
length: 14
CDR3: ASSIGRGSGANVLT

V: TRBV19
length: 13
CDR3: ASSLGGDGAYEQY

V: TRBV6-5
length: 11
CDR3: ASSYVGDTEAF

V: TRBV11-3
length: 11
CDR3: ASSHPRGTEAF

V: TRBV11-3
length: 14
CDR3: ASSFEGTSGANVLT

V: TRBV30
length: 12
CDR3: AWIPGTLGPEAF

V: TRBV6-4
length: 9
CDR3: ASSRGFGQH

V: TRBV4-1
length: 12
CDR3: ASSQVPVGETQY

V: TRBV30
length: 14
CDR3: AWRGDRAHFTYEQY

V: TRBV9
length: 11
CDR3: ASSAEQGDEAF

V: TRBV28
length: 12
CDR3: ASSPLTEQETQY

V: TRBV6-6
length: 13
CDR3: ASSPSNGGDYEQY

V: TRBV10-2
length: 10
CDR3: ASSDSTGELF

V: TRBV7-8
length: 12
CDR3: ASSPGDRGDEQY

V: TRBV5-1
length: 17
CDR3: ASSYPTSGGLSFYNEQF

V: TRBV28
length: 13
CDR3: ASSNFRTGYTEAF

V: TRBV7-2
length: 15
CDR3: ASSFELLAGIYNEQF

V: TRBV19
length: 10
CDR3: ASRTGGTEAF

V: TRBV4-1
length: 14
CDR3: ASSQDGGQGTTEAF

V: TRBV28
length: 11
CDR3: ASSLLRDTEAF

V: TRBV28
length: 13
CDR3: ASTQDRVISQPQH

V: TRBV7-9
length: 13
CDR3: ASSLGRDSPYEQY

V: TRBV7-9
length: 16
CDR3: ASSSNRGRRSGANVLT

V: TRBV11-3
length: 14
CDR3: ASSLVPAGGPYEQY

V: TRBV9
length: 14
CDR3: ASSAWTGTTTDTQY

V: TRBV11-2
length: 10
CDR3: ASSLEGYEQY

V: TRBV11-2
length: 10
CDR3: ASSFGAYEQY

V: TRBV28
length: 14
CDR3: ASSLYGALAGNTIY

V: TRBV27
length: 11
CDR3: ASTETGAYEQF

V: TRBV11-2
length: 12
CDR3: ASSLGAGTYEQY

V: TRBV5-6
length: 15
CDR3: ASSGLILGTDHYEQY

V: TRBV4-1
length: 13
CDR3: ASSQAGEPYNEQF

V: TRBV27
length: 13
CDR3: ASSLAGTVLIHQY

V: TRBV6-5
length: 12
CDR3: ASSYKGLSYEQY

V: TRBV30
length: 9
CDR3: AWIQGRGGY

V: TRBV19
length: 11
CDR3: ASSIAQFYEQY

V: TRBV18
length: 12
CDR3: ASSPPGSVEPQH